One T cell receptor (beta chain) is described in this entry. TCRdb keeps only in-frame clones here, not all; method: immunoSEQ multiplex PCR. The table includes over 200,000 clones, 80% to 85% detected once. This sample was included in a study of blood T cell repertoires in COVID-19. Looked up from germline, CDR1 is KGHDR and CDR2 is SFDVKD. The CDR3 is 15 residues long. V lost 5 bases to trimming and J lost 7 bases, with 17 bases between them. Sequencing was done on a sample of PBMCs or T cells enriched from blood (not recorded which). The TCR was taken from a woman between 45 and 65 years old with acute COVID-19. The chain recombines TRBV24-1 with TRBJ2-1, with unresolved D. As DNA, the CDR3 is TGTGCCACCAGTGCAGACATCGTAGTAGGTAATGAGCAGTTCTTC. Its protein product is CATSADIVVGNEQFF.